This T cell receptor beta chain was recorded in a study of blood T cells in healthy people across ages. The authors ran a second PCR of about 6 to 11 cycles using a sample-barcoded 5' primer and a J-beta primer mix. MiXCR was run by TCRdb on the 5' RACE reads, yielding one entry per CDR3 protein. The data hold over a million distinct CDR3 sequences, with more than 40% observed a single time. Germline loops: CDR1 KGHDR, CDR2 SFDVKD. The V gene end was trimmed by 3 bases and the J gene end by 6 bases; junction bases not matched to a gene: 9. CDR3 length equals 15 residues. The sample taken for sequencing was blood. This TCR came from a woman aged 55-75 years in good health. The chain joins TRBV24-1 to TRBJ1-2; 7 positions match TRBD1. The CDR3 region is CATSDPKTGKHGYTF. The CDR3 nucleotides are TGTGCCACCAGTGATCCGAAGACAGGGAAGCATGGCTACACCTTC.